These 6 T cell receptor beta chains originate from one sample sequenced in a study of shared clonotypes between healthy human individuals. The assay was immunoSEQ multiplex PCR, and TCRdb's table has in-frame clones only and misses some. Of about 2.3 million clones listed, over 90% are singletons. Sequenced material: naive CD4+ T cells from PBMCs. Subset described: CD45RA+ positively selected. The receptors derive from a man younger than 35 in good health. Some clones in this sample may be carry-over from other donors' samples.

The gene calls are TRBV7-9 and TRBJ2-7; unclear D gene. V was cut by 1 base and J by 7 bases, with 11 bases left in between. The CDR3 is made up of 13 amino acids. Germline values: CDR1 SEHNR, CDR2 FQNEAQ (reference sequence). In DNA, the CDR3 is TGTGCCAGCAGCTTAGATAAGCAGAGAGAGCAGTACTTC. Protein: CASSLDKQREQYF.

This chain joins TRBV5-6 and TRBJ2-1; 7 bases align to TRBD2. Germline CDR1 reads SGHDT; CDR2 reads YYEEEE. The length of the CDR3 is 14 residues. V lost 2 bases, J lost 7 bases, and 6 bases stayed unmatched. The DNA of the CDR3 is TGTGCCAGCAGCTTCGGGAGGAGGACAAATGAGCAGTTCTTC. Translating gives CASSFGRRTNEQFF. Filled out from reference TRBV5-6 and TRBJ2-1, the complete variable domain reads DAGVTQSPTHLIKTRGQQVTLRCSPKSGHDTVSWYQQALGQGPQFIFQYYEEEERQRGNFPDRFSGHQFPNYSSELNVNALLLGDSALYLCASSFGRRTNEQFFGPGTRLTVL.

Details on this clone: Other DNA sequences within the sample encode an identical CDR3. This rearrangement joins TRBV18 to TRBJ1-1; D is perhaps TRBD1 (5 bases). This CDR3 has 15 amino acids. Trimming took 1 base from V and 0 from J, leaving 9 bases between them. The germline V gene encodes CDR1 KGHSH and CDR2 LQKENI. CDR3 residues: CASSPRQGMNTEAFF. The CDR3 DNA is TGTGCCAGCTCACCACGCCAGGGCATGAACACTGAAGCTTTCTTT.

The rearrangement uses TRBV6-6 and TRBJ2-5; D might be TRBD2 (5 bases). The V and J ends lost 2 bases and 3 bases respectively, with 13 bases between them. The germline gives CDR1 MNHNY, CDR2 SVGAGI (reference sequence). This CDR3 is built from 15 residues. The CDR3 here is CASSYGPSREETQYF. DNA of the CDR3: TGTGCCAGCAGTTACGGTCCTAGCCGAGAAGAGACCCAGTACTTC.

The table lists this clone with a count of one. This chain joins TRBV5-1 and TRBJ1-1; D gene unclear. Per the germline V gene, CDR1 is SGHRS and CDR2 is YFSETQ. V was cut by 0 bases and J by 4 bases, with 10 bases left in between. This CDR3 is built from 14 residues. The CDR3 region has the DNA TGCGCCAGCAGCTTGGGGGCCCGGGGCACTGAAGCTTTCTTT. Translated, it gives CASSLGARGTEAFF. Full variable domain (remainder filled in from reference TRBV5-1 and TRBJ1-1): KAGVTQTPRYLIKTRGQQVTLSCSPISGHRSVSWYQQTPGQGLQFLFEYFSETQRNKGNFPGRFSGRQFSNSRSEMNVSTLELGDSALYLCASSLGARGTEAFFGQGTRLTVV.

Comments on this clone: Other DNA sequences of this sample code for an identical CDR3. The CDR3 DNA reads TGTGCCAGCAGTGAAGCCCCAGGGAGAGAGACCCAGTACTTC. Translating gives CASSEAPGRETQYF. The rearrangement uses TRBV6-1 and TRBJ2-5; D tentatively reads TRBD1 or TRBD2 (5 bases each). The CDR3 sequence is 14 residues long. The V end was cut by 0 bases, the J end by 4 bases, with 9 bases between. In germline, CDR1 is MNHNS, CDR2 SASEGT.